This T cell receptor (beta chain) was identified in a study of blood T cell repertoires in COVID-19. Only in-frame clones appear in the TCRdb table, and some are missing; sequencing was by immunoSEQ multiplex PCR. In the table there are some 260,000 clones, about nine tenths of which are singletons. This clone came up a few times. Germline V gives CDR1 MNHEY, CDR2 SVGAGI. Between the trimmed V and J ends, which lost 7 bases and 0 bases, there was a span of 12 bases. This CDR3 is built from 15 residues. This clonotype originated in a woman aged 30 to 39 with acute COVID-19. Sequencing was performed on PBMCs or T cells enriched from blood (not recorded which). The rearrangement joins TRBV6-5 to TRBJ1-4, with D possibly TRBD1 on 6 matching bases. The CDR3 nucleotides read TGTGCCAGCAACTGGGACATCGCAACTAATGAAAAACTGTTTTTT. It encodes CASNWDIATNEKLFF.